This T cell receptor (beta chain) was identified in a study of T cell responses to AZD1222 COVID-19 vaccine. Study-wide background: Second doses that came at about 4 or about 12 weeks were put together. The study, taken as a whole, reports: The peak T cell response came first, and repertoires were sampled only after it.

The repertoire was sequenced with immunoSEQ multiplex PCR; TCRdb's copy has only in-frame clones and lacks some. The sample contains tens of thousands of clones, over 75% of which appear only once. Per germline, CDR1 SQVTM and CDR2 ANQGSEA. The CDR3 sequence is 12 residues long. V trimming: 4 bases; J trimming: 4 bases; junction bases outside the gene matches: 4. Turning to this clone: Its antigen remains unknown. This sample also contains other DNA sequences that code for the same CDR3.

The clonotype comes from an adult in good health. Sequencing used peripheral blood, obtained on day 0 of AZD1222 vaccination. The chain carries TRBV29-1 and TRBJ2-7; the match to TRBD2 covers 7 bases. CDR3 protein: CSVGQGGYEQYF. The CDR3 DNA reads as TGCAGCGTTGGCCAGGGAGGGTACGAGCAGTACTTC.